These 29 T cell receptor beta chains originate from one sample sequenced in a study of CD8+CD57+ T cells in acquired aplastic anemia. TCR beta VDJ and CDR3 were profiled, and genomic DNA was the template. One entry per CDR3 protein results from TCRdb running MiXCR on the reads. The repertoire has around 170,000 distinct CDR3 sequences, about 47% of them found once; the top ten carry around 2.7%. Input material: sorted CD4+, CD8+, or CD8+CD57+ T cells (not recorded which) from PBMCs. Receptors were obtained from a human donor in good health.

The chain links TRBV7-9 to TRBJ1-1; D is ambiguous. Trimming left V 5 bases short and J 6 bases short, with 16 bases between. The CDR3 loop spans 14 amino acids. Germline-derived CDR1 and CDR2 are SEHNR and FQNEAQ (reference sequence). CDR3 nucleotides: TGTGCCAGCAGCCCCACGGCAAAAGGGCCTGAAGCTTTCTTT. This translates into CASSPTAKGPEAFF.

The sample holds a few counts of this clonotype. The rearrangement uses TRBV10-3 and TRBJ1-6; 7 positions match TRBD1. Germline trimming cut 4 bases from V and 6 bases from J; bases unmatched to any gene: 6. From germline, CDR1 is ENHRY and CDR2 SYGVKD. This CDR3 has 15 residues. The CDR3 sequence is CAISADRVLNSPLHF. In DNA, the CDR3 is TGTGCCATCAGTGCTGACAGGGTACTTAATTCACCCCTCCACTTT.

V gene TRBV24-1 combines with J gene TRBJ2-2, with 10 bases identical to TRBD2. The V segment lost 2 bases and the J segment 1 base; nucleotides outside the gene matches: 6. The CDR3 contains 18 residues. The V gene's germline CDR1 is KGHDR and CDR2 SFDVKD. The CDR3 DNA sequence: TGTGCCACCAGTGATTCCCCAGGACTAGCGGTGAACACCGGGGAGCTGTTTTTT. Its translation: CATSDSPGLAVNTGELFF.

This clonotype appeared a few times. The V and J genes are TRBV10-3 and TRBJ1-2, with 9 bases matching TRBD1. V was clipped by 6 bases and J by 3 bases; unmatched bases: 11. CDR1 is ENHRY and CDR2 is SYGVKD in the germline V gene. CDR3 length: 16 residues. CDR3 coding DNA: TGTGCCATCAGCAGGACCGGGACAGGGAGAGACTATGGCTACACCTTC. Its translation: CAISRTGTGRDYGYTF.

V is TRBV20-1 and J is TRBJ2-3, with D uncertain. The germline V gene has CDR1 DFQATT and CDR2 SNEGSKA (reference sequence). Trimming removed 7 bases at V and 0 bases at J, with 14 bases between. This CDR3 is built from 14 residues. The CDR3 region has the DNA TGCAGTGGTAATGGCGGAACTAGCACAGATACGCAGTATTTT. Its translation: CSGNGGTSTDTQYF.

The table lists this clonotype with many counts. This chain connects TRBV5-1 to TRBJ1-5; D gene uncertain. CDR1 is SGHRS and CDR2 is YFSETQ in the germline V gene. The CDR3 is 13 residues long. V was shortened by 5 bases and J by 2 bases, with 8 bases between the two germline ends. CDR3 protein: CASSPEGNQPQHF. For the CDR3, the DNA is TGCGCCAGCAGTCCGGAAGGCAATCAGCCCCAGCATTTT.

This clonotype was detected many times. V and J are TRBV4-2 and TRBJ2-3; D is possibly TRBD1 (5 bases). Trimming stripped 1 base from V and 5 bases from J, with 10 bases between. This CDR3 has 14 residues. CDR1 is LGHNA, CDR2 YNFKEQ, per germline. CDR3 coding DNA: TGTGCCAGCAGCCAAGCCAGGGATGGAGATACGCAGTATTTT. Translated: CASSQARDGDTQYF.

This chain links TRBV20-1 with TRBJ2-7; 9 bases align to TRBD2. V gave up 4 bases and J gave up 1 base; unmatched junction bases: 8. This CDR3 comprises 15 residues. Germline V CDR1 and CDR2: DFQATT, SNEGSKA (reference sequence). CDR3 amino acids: CSAMRASGISYEQYF. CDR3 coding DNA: TGCAGTGCTATGAGGGCTAGCGGGATATCCTACGAGCAGTACTTC.

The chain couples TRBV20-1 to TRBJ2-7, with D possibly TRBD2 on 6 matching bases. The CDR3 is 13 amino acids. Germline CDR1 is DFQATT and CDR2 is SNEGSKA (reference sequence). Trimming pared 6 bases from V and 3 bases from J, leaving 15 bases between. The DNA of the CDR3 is TGCAGTGCCGACGGGACTGAAAACTACGAGCAGTACTTC. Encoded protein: CSADGTENYEQYF.

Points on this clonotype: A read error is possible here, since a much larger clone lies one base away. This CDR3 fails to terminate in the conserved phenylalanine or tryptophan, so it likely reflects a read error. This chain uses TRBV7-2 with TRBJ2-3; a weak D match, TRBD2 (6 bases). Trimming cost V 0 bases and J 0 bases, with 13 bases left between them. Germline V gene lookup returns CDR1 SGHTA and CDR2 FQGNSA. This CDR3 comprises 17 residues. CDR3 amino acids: CASSLAGTPLSTDTQYS. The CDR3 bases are TGTGCCAGCAGCTTAGCCGGGACTCCACTCAGCACAGATACGCAGTATTCT.

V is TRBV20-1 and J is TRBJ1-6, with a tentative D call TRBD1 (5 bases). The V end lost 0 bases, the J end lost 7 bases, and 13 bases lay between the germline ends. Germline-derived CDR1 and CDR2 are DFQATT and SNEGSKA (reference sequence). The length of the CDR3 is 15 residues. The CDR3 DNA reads TGCAGTGCTAGAGATGTGCAGGGTTTGAATTCACCCCTCCACTTT. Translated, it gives CSARDVQGLNSPLHF.

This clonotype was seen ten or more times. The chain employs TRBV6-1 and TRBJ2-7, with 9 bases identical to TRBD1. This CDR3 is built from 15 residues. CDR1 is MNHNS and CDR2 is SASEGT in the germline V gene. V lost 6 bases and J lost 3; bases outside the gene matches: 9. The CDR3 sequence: CASREPGQGYYEQYF. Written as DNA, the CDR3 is TGTGCCAGCAGGGAACCGGGACAGGGATACTACGAGCAGTACTTC.

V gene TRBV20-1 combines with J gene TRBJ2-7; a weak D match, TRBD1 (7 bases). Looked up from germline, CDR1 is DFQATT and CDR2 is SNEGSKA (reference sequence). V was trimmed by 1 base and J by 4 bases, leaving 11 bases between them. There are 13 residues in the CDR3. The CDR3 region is CSARGQGGYEQYF. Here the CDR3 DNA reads TGCAGTGCTAGAGGGCAGGGGGGTTACGAGCAGTACTTC.

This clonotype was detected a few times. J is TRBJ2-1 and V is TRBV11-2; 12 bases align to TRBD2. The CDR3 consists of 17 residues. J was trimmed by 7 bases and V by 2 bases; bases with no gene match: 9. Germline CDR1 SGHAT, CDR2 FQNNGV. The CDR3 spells CASSLRSSGRAWNEQFF. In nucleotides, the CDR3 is TGTGCCAGCAGCTTACGCTCTAGCGGGAGGGCTTGGAATGAGCAGTTCTTC. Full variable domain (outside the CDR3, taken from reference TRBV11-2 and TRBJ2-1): EAGVAQSPRYKIIEKRQSVAFWCNPISGHATLYWYQQILGQGPKLLIQFQNNGVVDDSQLPKDRFSAERLKGVDSTLKIQPAKLEDSAVYLCASSLRSSGRAWNEQFFGPGTRLTVL.

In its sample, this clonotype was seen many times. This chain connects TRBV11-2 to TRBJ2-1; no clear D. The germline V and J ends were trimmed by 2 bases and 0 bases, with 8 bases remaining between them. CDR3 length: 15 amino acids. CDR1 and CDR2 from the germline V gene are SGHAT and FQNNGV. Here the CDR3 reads CASSLMVSSYNEQFF. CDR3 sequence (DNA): TGTGCCAGCAGCTTAATGGTGAGCTCCTACAATGAGCAGTTCTTC.

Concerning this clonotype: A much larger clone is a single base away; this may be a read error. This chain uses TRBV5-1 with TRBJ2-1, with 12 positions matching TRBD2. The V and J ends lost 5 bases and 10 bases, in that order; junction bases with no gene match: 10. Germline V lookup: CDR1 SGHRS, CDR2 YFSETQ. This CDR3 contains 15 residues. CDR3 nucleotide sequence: TGCGCCAGCAGAATCTCTAGCGGGAGGGCCCTCGAGCAGTTCTTC. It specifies CASRISSGRALEQFF.

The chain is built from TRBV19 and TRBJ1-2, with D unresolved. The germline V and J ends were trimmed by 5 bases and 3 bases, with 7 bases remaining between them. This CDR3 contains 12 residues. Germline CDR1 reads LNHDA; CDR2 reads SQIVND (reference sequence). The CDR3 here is CASSPRDYGYTF. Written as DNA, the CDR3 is TGTGCCAGTAGTCCCCGAGACTATGGCTACACCTTC.

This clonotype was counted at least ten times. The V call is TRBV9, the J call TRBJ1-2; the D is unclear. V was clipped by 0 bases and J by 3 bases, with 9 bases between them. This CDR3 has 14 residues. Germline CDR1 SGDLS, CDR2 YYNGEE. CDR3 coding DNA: TGTGCCAGCAGCGTAGGCAGGAGAGACTATGGCTACACCTTC. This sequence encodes CASSVGRRDYGYTF.

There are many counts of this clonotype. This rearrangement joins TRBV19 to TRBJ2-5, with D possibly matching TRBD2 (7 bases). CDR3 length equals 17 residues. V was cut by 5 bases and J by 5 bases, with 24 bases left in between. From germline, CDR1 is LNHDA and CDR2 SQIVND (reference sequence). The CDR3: CASSSRILGGVRETQYF. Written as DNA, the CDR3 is TGTGCCAGTAGTTCACGTATACTAGGGGGGGTTAGGGAGACCCAGTACTTC.

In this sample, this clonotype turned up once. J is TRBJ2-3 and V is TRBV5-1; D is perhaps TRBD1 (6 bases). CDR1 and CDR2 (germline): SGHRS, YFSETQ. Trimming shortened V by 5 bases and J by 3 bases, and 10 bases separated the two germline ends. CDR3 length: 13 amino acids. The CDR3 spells CASRFQGTDTQYF. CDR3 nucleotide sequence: TGCGCCAGCAGATTTCAGGGGACAGATACGCAGTATTTT. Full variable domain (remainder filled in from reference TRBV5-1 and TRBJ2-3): KAGVTQTPRYLIKTRGQQVTLSCSPISGHRSVSWYQQTPGQGLQFLFEYFSETQRNKGNFPGRFSGRQFSNSRSEMNVSTLELGDSALYLCASRFQGTDTQYFGPGTRLTVL.

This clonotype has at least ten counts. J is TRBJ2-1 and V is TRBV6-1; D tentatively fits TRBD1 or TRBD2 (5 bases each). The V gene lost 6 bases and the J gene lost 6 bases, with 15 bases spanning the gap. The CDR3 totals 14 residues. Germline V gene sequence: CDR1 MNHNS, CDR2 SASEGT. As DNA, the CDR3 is TGTGCCAGCAGACCAGGGTTTGGAGGCAATGAGCAGTTCTTC. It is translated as CASRPGFGGNEQFF.

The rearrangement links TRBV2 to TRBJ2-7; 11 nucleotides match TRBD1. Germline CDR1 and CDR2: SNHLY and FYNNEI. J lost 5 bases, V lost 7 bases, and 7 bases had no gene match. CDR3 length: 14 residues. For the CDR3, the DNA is TGTGCCAGCAATCTCGGGGACAGGGGGAACGAGCAGTACTTC. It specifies CASNLGDRGNEQYF.

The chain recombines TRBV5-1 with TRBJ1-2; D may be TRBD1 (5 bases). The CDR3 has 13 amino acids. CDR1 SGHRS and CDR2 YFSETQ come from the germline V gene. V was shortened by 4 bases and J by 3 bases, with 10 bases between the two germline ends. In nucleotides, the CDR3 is TGCGCCAGCAGCACCAGGGTAGACTATGGCTACACCTTC. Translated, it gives CASSTRVDYGYTF.

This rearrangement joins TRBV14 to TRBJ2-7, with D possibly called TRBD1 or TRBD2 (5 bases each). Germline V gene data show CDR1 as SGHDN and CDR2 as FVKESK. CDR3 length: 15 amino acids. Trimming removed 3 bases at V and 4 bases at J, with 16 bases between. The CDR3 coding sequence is TGTGCCAGCAGCCAGCGAGGGACGTCTTGGTACGAGCAGTACTTC. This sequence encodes CASSQRGTSWYEQYF.

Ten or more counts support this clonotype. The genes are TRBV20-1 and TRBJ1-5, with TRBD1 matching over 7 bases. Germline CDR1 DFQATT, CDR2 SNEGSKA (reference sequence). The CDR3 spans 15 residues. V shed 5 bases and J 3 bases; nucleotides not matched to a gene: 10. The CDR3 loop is CSARTGTVANQPQHF. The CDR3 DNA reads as TGCAGTGCTCGAACAGGGACAGTAGCCAATCAGCCCCAGCATTTT.

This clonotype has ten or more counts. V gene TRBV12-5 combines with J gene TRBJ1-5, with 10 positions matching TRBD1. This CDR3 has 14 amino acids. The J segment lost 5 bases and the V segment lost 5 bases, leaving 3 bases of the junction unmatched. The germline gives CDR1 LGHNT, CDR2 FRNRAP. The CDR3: CASGRGTGDQPQHF. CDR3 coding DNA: TGTGCTAGTGGTCGCGGGACAGGGGATCAGCCCCAGCATTTT.

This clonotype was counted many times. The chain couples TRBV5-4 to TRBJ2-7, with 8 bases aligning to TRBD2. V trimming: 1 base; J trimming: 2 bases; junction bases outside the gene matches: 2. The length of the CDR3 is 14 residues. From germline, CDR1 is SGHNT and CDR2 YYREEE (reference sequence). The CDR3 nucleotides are TGTGCCAGCAGCTTGACTAGCGGTACCTACGAGCAGTACTTC. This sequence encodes CASSLTSGTYEQYF.

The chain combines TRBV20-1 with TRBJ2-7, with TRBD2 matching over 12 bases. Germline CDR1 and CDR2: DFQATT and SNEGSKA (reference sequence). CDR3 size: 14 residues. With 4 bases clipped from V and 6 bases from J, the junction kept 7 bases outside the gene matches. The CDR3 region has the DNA TGCAGTGCTATGACTAGCGGGAGTTCGGGCGAGCAGTACTTC. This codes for CSAMTSGSSGEQYF.

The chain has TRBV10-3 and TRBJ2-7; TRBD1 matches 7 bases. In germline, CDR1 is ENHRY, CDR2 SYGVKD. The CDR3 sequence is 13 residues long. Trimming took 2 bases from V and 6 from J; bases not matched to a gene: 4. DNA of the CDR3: TGTGCCATCAGTGAGAACAGGGGTCGCGAGCAGTACTTC. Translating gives CAISENRGREQYF.